This T cell receptor beta chain was identified during a study of graft-versus-host responses after intestinal transplantation. About the research overall: Anti-thymocyte globulin induction preceded two to three years of tacrolimus and steroid maintenance in all recipients. Study-level findings and limits: Association was observed between peak circulating GvH clone levels and early post-transplant HvG declines.

Generated by immunoSEQ multiplex PCR, the TCRdb table keeps only in-frame clones and is missing some. Of 85,000 to 95,000 clones listed, roughly 91% are singletons. A word on this clone: Its target is unknown.

Germline V gene sequence: CDR1 MGHRA, CDR2 YSYEKL. The V segment lost 8 bases and the J segment 4 bases; nucleotides outside the gene matches: 7. CDR3 length: 14 residues. The rearrangement links TRBV4-1 to TRBJ2-5, with 10 bases fitting TRBD2. The receptor was derived from a human donor who received an intestinal transplant. Sequenced here: unstimulated CD8+ T cells sorted from spleen or lymph node cells, sampled before intestinal transplant. CDR3 coding DNA: TGCGCCAGCGCCCTAGCGGGGGTCGGAGAGACCCAGTACTTC. It translates to CASALAGVGETQYF.